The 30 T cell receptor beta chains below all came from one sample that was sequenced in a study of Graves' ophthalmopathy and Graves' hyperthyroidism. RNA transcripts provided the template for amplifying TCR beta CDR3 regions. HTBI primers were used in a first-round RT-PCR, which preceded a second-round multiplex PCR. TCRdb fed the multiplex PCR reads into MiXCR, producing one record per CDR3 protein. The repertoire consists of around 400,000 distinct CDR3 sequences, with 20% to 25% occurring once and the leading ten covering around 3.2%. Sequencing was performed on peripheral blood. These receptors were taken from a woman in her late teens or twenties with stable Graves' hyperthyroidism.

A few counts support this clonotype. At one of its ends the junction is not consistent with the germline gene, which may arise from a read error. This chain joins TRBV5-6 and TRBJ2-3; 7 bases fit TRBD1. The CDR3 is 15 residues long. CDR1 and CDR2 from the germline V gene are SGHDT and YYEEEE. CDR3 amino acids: CASSFPGQSTDTQYF. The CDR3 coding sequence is TGTGCTAGCAGCTTCCCGGGACAGAGCACAGATACGCAGTATTTT. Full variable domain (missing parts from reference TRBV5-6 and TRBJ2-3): DAGVTQSPTHLIKTRGQQVTLRCSPKSGHDTVSWYQQALGQGPQFIFQYYEEEERQRGNFPDRFSGHQFPNYSSELNVNALLLGDSALYLCASSFPGQSTDTQYFGPGTRLTVL.

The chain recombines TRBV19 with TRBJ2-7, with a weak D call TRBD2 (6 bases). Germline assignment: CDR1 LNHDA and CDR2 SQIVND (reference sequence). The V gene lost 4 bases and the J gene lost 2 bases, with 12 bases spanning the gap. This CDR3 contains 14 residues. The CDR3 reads CASSNRGKTYEQYF. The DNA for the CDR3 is TGTGCCAGTAGTAATCGGGGGAAAACCTACGAGCAGTACTTC.

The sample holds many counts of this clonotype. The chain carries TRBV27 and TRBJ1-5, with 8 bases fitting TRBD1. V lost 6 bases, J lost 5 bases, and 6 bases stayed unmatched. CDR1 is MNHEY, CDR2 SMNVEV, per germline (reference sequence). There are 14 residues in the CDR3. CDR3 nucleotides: TGTGCCAGCAGGACAGGGGATCGGTATCAGCCCCAGCATTTT. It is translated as CASRTGDRYQPQHF.

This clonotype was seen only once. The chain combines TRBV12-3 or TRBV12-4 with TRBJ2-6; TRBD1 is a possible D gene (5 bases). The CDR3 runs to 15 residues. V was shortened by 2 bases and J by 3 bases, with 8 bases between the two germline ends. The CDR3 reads CASSLSGFGANVLTF. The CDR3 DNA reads TGTGCCAGCAGTTTATCAGGGTTTGGGGCCAACGTCCTGACTTTC.

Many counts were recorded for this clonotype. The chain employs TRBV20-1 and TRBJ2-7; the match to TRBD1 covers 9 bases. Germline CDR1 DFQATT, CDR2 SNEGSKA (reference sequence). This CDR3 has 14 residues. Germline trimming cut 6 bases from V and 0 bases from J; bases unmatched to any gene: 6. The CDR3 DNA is TGCAGTGCAGCATCGGGACAGGGCTCCTACGAGCAGTACTTC. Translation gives CSAASGQGSYEQYF.

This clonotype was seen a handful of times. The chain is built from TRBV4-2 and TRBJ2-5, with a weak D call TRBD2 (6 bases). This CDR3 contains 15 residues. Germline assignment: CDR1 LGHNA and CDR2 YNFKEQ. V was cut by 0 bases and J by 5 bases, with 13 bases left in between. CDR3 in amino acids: CASSQDRGGTETQYF. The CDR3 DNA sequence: TGTGCCAGCAGCCAAGATCGCGGCGGGACTGAGACCCAGTACTTC.

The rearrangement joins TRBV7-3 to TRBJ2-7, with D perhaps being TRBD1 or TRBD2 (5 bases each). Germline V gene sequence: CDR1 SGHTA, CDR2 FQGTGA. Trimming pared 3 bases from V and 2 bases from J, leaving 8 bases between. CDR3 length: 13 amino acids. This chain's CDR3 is CASSLGVTYEQYF. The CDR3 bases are TGTGCCAGCAGCTTGGGGGTGACCTACGAGCAGTACTTC.

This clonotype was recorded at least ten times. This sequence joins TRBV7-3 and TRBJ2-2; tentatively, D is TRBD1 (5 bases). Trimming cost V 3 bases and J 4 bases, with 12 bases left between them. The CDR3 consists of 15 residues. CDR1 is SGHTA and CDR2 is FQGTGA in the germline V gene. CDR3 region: CASSLGRAATGELFF. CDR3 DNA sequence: TGTGCCAGCAGCTTGGGCAGGGCGGCCACCGGGGAGCTGTTTTTT.

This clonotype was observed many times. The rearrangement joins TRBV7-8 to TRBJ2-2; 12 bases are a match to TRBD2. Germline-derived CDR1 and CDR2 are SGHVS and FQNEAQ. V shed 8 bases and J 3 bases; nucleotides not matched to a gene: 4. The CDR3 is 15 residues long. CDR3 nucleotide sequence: TGTGCCAGCGGAGGGACTAGCGGGTACACCGGGGAGCTGTTTTTT. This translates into CASGGTSGYTGELFF.

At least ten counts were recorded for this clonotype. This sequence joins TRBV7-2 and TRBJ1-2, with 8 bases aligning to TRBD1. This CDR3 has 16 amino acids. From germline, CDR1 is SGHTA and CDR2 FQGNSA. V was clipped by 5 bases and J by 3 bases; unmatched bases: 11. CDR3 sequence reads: CASSQGRGRVDYGYTF. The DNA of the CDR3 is TGTGCCAGCAGCCAGGGCAGGGGGCGCGTAGACTATGGCTACACCTTC.

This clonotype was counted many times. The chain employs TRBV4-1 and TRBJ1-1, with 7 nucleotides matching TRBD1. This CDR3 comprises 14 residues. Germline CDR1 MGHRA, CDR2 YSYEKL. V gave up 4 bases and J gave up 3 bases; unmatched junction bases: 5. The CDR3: CASSPADRDTEAFF. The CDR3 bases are TGCGCCAGCAGCCCTGCTGACAGGGACACTGAAGCTTTCTTT.

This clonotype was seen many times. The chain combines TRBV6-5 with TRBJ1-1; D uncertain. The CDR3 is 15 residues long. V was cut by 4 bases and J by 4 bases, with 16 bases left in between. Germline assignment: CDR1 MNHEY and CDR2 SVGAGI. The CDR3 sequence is CASSFYRVSGTEAFF. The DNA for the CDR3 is TGTGCCAGCAGTTTTTATAGGGTTAGTGGCACTGAAGCTTTCTTT.

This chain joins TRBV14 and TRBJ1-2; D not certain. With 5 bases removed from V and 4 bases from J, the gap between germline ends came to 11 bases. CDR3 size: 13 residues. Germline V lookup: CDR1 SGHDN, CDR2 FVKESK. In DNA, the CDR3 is TGTGCCAGCAGCAGAGACGCGAGCTATGGCTACACCTTC. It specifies CASSRDASYGYTF.

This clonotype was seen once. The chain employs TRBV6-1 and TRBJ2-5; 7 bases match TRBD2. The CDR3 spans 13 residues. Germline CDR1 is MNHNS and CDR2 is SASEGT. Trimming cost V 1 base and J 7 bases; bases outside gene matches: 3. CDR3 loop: CASSEVWGGTQYF. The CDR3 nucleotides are TGTGCCAGCAGTGAAGTATGGGGGGGGACCCAGTACTTC.

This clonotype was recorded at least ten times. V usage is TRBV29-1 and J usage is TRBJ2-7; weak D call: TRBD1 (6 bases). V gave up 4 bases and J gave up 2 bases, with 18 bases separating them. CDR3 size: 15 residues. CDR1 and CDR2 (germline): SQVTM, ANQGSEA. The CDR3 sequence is CSVVRDNRGTYEQYF. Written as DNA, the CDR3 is TGCAGCGTTGTTCGCGACAATAGGGGGACCTACGAGCAGTACTTC.

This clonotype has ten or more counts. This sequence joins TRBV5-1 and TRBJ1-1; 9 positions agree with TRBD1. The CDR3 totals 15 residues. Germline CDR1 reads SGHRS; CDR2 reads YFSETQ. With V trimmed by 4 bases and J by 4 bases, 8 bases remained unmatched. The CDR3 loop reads CASSGTGGGGTEAFF. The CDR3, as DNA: TGCGCCAGCAGCGGAACAGGGGGCGGAGGCACTGAAGCTTTCTTT.

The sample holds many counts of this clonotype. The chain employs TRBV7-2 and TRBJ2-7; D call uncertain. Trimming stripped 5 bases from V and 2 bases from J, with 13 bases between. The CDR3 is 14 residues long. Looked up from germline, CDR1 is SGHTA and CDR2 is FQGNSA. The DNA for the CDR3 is TGTGCCAGCAGCCTGCACGCTAGGACCTACGAGCAGTACTTC. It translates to CASSLHARTYEQYF.

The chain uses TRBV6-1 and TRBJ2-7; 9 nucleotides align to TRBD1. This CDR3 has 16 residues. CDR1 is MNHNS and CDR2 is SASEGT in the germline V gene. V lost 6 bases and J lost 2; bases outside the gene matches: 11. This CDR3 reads CASRLTGTGTTYEQYF. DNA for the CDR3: TGTGCCAGCAGGCTAACCGGGACAGGGACGACCTACGAGCAGTACTTC.

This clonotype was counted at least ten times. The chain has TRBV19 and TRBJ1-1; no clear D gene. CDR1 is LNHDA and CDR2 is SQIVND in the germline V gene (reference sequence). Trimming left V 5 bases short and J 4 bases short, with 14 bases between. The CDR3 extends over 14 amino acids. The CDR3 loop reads CASSFIGSGTEAFF. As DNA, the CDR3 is TGTGCCAGTAGTTTTATAGGATCTGGCACTGAAGCTTTCTTT.

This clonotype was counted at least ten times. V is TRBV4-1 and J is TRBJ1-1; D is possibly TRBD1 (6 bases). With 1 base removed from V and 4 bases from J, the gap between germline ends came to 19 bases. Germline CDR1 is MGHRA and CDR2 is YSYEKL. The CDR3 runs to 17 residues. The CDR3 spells CASSQVPWGQGPTEAFF. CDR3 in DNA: TGCGCCAGCAGCCAAGTCCCGTGGGGGCAGGGGCCCACTGAAGCTTTCTTT.

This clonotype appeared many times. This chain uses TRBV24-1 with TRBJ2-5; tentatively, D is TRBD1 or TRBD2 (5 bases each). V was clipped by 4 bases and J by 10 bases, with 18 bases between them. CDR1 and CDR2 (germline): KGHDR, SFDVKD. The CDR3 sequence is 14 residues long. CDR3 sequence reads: CATSDFDGKGSQYF. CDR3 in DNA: TGTGCCACCAGTGACTTCGACGGCAAGGGGAGCCAGTACTTC.

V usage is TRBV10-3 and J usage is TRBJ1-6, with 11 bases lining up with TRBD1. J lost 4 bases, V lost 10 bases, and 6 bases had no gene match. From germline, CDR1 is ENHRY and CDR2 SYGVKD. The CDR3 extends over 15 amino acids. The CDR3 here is CATSGQGGYNSPLHF. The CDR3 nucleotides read TGTGCCACCTCGGGACAGGGGGGTTATAATTCACCCCTCCACTTT.

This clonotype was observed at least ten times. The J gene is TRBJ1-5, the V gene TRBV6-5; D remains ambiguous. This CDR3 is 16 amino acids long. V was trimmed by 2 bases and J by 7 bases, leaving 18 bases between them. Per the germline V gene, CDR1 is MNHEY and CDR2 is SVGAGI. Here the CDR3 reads CASSYGQVVPGQPQHF. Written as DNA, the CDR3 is TGTGCCAGCAGTTACGGTCAGGTCGTCCCTGGGCAGCCCCAGCATTTT.

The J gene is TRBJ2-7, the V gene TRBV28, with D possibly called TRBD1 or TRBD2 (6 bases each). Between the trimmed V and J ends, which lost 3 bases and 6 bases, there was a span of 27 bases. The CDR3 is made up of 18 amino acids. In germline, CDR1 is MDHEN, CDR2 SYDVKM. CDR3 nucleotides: TGTGCCAGCAGTTTGTGGGGGCAGGGGTTGGGAGGAAGGCGCGAGCAGTACTTC. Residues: CASSLWGQGLGGRREQYF.

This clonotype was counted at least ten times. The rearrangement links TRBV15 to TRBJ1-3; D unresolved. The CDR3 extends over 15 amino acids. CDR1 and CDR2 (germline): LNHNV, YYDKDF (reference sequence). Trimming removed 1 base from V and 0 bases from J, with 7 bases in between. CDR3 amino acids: CATSRGRISGNTIYF. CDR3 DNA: TGTGCCACCAGCAGAGGCCGTATCTCTGGAAACACCATATATTTT.

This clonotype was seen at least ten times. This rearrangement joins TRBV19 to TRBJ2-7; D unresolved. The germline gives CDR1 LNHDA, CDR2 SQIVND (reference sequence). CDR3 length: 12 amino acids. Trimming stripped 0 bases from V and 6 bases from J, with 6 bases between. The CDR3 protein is CASSIDTSEQYF. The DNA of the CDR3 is TGTGCCAGTAGTATAGACACTTCCGAGCAGTACTTC.

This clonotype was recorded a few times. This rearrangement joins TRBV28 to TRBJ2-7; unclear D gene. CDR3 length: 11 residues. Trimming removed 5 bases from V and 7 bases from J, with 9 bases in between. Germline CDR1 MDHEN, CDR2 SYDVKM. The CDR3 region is CASSPPGEQYF. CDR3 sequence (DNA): TGTGCCAGCAGTCCCCCTGGGGAGCAGTACTTC.

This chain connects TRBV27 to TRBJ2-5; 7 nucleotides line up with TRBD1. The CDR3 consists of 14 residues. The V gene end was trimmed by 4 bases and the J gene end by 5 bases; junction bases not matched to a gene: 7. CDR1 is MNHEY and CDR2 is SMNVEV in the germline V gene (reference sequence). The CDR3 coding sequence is TGTGCCAGCAGTTCCACAGGGGTACCGGAGACCCAGTACTTC. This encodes CASSSTGVPETQYF.

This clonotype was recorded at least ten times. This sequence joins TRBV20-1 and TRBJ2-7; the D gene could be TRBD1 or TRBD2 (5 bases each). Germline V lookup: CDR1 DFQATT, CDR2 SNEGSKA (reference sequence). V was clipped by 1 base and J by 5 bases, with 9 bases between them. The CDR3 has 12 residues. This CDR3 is CSARAEGHEQYF. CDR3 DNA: TGCAGTGCTAGAGCCGAGGGGCACGAGCAGTACTTC.

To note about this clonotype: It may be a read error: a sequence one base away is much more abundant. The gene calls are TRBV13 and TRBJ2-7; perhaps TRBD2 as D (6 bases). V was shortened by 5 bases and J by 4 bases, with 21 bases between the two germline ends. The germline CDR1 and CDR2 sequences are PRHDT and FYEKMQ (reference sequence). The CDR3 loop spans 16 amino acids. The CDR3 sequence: CASSISSGTGEYEQYF. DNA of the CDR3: TGTGCCAGCAGCATATCATCCGGGACTGGCGAATACGAGCAGTACTTC.